In its sample, the clone carrying this T cell receptor beta chain was seen once. Its antigen is as yet unknown. The use of a sample-barcoded 5' primer and a J-beta primer mix characterized a second PCR of roughly 6 to 11 cycles. MiXCR, applied by TCRdb to the 5' RACE reads, yields one record per CDR3 protein. Seen here are about 640,000 distinct CDR3 sequences, around two fifths observed once, and the top ten hold 25% to 35%. The record originates from a study of blood T cells in healthy people across ages. Overall study results and limits: One million T cells yielded diversity estimates that were considered underestimates.

V lost 8 bases, J lost 5 bases, and 18 bases stayed unmatched. Germline V gives CDR1 SGHTA, CDR2 FQGNSA. The CDR3 spans 18 residues. The specimen sequenced was blood. This sequence originates from a man of 80 years or more in good health. V is TRBV7-2 and J is TRBJ2-5, with 12 bases aligning to TRBD2. CDR3 DNA sequence: TGTGCCAGCGCCGGGAGAAAGACTAGCGGGGGCCCCCGCGAGACCCAGTACTTC. It translates to CASAGRKTSGGPRETQYF. Full variable domain (rest looked up from reference TRBV7-2 and TRBJ2-5): GAGVSQSPSNKVTEKGKDVELRCDPISGHTALYWYRQSLGQGLEFLIYFQGNSAPDKSGLPSDRFSAERTGGSVSTLTIQRTQQEDSAVYLCASAGRKTSGGPRETQYFGPGTRLLVL.